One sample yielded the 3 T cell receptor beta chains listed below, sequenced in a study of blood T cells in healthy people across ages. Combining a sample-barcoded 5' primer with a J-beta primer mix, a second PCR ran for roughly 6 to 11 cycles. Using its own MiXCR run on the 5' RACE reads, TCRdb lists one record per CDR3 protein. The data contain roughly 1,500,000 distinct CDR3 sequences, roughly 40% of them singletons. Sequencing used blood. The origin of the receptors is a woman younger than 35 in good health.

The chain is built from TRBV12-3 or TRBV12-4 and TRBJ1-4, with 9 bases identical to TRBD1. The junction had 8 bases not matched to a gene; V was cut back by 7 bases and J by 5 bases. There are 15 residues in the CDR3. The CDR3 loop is CASTESGQGNEKLFF. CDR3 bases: TGTGCCAGCACGGAGTCGGGACAGGGAAATGAAAAACTGTTTTTT.

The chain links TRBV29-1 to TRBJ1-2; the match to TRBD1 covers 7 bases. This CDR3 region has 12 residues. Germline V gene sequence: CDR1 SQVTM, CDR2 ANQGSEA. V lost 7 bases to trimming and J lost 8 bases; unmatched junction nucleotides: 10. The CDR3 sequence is CSAQDRMGGYTF. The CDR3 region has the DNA TGCAGCGCTCAGGACAGGATGGGAGGCTACACCTTC.

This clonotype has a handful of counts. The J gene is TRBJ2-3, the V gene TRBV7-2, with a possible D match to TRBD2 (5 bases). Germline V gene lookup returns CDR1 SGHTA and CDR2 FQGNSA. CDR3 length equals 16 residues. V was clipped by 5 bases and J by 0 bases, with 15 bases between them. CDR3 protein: CASSALETGSTDTQYF. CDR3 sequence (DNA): TGTGCCAGCAGCGCCCTGGAGACGGGGAGCACAGATACGCAGTATTTT.